Presented here are 32 T cell receptor beta chains from one specimen sequenced in a study of shared clonotypes between healthy human individuals. Assay used: immunoSEQ multiplex PCR; TCRdb lists only in-frame clones, some missing. The profile covers approximately 1.4 million clones, with approximately 98% appearing a single time and 0.45% taken by the ten largest. The material sequenced was naive CD4+ T cells sorted from blood. Sample subset: CD45RA+ positively selected. All receptors come from a man aged 25 to 45 in good health.

The gene calls are TRBV6-1 and TRBJ2-2; D is perhaps TRBD2 (6 bases). CDR1 MNHNS and CDR2 SASEGT come from the germline V gene. The CDR3 totals 15 residues. Trimming removed 8 bases from V and 1 base from J, with 14 bases in between. The CDR3: CASPSGGMNTGELFF. In DNA, the CDR3 is TGTGCCAGCCCCTCTGGGGGGATGAACACCGGGGAGCTGTTTTTT.

The chain joins TRBV29-1 to TRBJ2-5; 7 bases are a match to TRBD2. The J segment lost 5 bases and the V segment lost 4 bases, leaving 10 bases of the junction unmatched. This CDR3 has 14 amino acids. CDR1 is SQVTM and CDR2 is ANQGSEA in the germline V gene. The CDR3 spells CSVGDAGARETQYF. The CDR3 bases are TGCAGCGTTGGGGACGCGGGAGCAAGGGAGACCCAGTACTTC.

V gene TRBV6-1 combines with J gene TRBJ1-1; D not resolved. V lost 6 bases, J lost 5 bases, and 19 bases lay in between. From germline, CDR1 is MNHNS and CDR2 SASEGT. The CDR3 is made up of 15 amino acids. CDR3 in DNA: TGTGCCAGCAGGGACCTTCTCCCTCGAGGGACTGAAGCTTTCTTT. Amino acid sequence: CASRDLLPRGTEAFF.

The rearrangement links TRBV25-1 to TRBJ2-7, with 9 bases aligning to TRBD1. The V and J ends lost 1 base and 7 bases, in that order; junction bases with no gene match: 8. This CDR3 comprises 15 residues. The germline V gene has CDR1 MGHDK and CDR2 SYGVNS. CDR3: CASSESGTGRLEQYF. As DNA, the CDR3 is TGTGCCAGCAGTGAATCCGGGACAGGGAGGTTAGAGCAGTACTTC.

This clone was seen just once. This sequence joins TRBV19 and TRBJ2-3; 9 bases match TRBD1. From germline, CDR1 is LNHDA and CDR2 SQIVND (reference sequence). The ends lost 6 bases at V and 11 bases at J; junction bases unmatched: 3. The CDR3 is 11 amino acids. As DNA, the CDR3 is TGTGCCAGTAGAAGGGACAGGGAGCAGTATTTT. Its protein product is CASRRDREQYF.

This chain's CDR3 is CASSWGANYEQYF. The CDR3 DNA reads TGTGCCAGCAGCTGGGGGGCGAACTACGAGCAGTACTTC. V and J are TRBV7-3 and TRBJ2-7; TRBD1 or TRBD2 may be the D gene (6 bases each). This CDR3 contains 13 residues. Germline V lookup: CDR1 SGHTA, CDR2 FQGTGA. Trimming took off 4 bases at V and 3 bases at J, with 10 bases between the two ends.

This chain uses TRBV11-2 with TRBJ2-2, with 9 bases matching TRBD2. The germline V gene encodes CDR1 SGHAT and CDR2 FQNNGV. CDR3 length equals 16 residues. V trimming: 0 bases; J trimming: 8 bases; junction bases outside the gene matches: 7. CDR3 bases: TGTGCCAGCAGCTTAGACCCTAGCGGGATTCAAGGGGAGCTGTTTTTT. Translating it yields CASSLDPSGIQGELFF.

The V call is TRBV5-4, the J call TRBJ2-3; 8 bases are a match to TRBD1. The CDR3 spans 13 residues. Germline assignment: CDR1 SGHNT and CDR2 YYREEE (reference sequence). After removal of 4 bases from V and 4 bases from J, the junction contained 2 bases not matched to a gene. The CDR3 coding sequence is TGTGCCAGCAGCCAGACAGGGGCAGATACGCAGTATTTT. Its translation is CASSQTGADTQYF.

The table lists this clone with a count of one. The chain recombines TRBV18 with TRBJ1-5; 8 positions agree with TRBD1. Per the germline V gene, CDR1 is KGHSH and CDR2 is LQKENI. The CDR3 covers 15 residues. The V segment lost 6 bases and the J segment 3 bases; nucleotides outside the gene matches: 7. The CDR3 loop is CASSEDRGTNQPQHF. The CDR3 region has the DNA TGTGCCAGCTCGGAAGACAGGGGAACCAATCAGCCCCAGCATTTT. Together with reference TRBV18 and TRBJ1-5, the CDR3 gives the full variable domain: NAGVMQNPRHLVRRRGQEARLRCSPMKGHSHVYWYRQLPEEGLKFMVYLQKENIIDESGMPKERFSAEFPKEGPSILRIQQVVRGDSAAYFCASSEDRGTNQPQHFGDGTRLSIL.

The V gene is TRBV12-5, the J gene TRBJ2-3; 9 bases are shared with TRBD2. CDR1 is LGHNT and CDR2 is FRNRAP in the germline V gene. The length of the CDR3 is 14 residues. J lost 6 bases, V lost 5 bases, and 6 bases had no gene match. For the CDR3, the DNA is TGTGCTAGTGGTATAGCGGGAGCTGGGGATACGCAGTATTTT. Encoded protein: CASGIAGAGDTQYF.

V gene TRBV6-6 combines with J gene TRBJ2-3; 11 bases line up with TRBD2. J gave up 4 bases and V 0 bases, and 3 bases lay outside the gene matches. The CDR3 has 16 residues. CDR1 and CDR2 (germline): MNHNY, SVGAGI (reference sequence). DNA for the CDR3: TGTGCCAGCAGTTACTCTAGCGGGAGGGCGTCAGATACGCAGTATTTT. It codes for CASSYSSGRASDTQYF.

The rearrangement joins TRBV28 to TRBJ2-7; TRBD2 matches 10 bases. Germline V gene lookup returns CDR1 MDHEN and CDR2 SYDVKM. The CDR3 runs to 14 residues. Trimming at V came to 6 bases and at J to 3 bases, leaving 5 bases not matched to a gene. In DNA, the CDR3 is TGTGCCAGCAGCCCTAGCGGGAGTATCTACGAGCAGTACTTC. Its protein is CASSPSGSIYEQYF.

V usage is TRBV5-1 and J usage is TRBJ2-2; D is possibly TRBD1 (5 bases). V lost 0 bases to trimming and J lost 1 base, with 10 bases between them. Germline V gene lookup returns CDR1 SGHRS and CDR2 YFSETQ. The CDR3 length is 16 residues. The CDR3 DNA reads TGCGCCAGCAGCTTGGGGGTGCAGGGGAACACCGGGGAGCTGTTTTTT. It yields the protein CASSLGVQGNTGELFF.

The chain employs TRBV6-5 and TRBJ2-7; D perhaps matches TRBD1 (5 bases). Trimming left V 0 bases short and J 3 bases short, with 12 bases between. This CDR3 has 15 residues. Germline V gene lookup returns CDR1 MNHEY and CDR2 SVGAGI. CDR3 protein: CASSYSRQGNYEQYF. The CDR3 nucleotides are TGTGCCAGCAGTTACTCGAGGCAGGGAAACTACGAGCAGTACTTC.

J is TRBJ2-7 and V is TRBV30; maybe TRBD1 (6 bases). Germline V gene data show CDR1 as GTSNPN and CDR2 as SVGIG (reference sequence). Trimming removed 0 bases from V and 1 base from J, with 13 bases in between. The CDR3 extends over 15 amino acids. The CDR3 DNA follows: TGTGCCTGGAGTGTCTTGGCAGGGGTGTCCTACGAGCAGTACTTC. Its protein is CAWSVLAGVSYEQYF.

The chain is built from TRBV30 and TRBJ2-5; 8 bases align to TRBD1. The germline V gene encodes CDR1 GTSNPN and CDR2 SVGIG (reference sequence). The CDR3 sequence is 15 residues long. V was pared by 2 bases and J by 2 bases, with 7 bases of the junction left unmatched. Here the CDR3 DNA reads TGTGCCTGGAGTTACCGGGACAGGCCACAAGAGACCCAGTACTTC. The encoded protein is CAWSYRDRPQETQYF.

As DNA, the CDR3 is TGTGCCATTACGACCGGGAGGGCCTTCGCTCTCGGGGATACGCAGTATTTT. Protein: CAITTGRAFALGDTQYF. V gene TRBV5-4 combines with J gene TRBJ2-3; 8 bases line up with TRBD2. The CDR3 sequence is 17 residues long. The V segment lost 9 bases and the J segment 6 bases; nucleotides outside the gene matches: 21. The V gene's germline CDR1 is SGHNT and CDR2 YYREEE (reference sequence).

This chain connects TRBV18 to TRBJ2-2; no definite D call. CDR3 size: 15 residues. V lost 3 bases, J lost 3 bases, and 11 bases lay in between. Germline-derived CDR1 and CDR2 are KGHSH and LQKENI. The CDR3 nucleotides are TGTGCCAGCTCACCGATAGGGCGAGACACCGGGGAGCTGTTTTTT. As protein: CASSPIGRDTGELFF.

CDR3 residues: CASSLERASGRHEQYF. CDR3 DNA sequence: TGTGCCAGCAGCTTAGAGAGGGCTAGCGGGAGACACGAGCAGTACTTC. The V gene is TRBV7-9, the J gene TRBJ2-7; 10 positions match TRBD2. Trimming at V came to 1 base and at J to 5 bases, leaving 8 bases not matched to a gene. This CDR3 has 16 residues. Germline V gene data show CDR1 as SEHNR and CDR2 as FQNEAQ (reference sequence).

The chain is built from TRBV29-1 and TRBJ2-7, with 12 bases matching TRBD2. CDR1 is SQVTM and CDR2 is ANQGSEA in the germline V gene. Unmatched junction bases numbered 7, after V lost 4 bases and J lost 0 bases. The CDR3 has 16 residues. DNA of the CDR3: TGCAGCGTTGGGGAACTAGCGGGAGGACCCTCCTACGAGCAGTACTTC. It specifies CSVGELAGGPSYEQYF.

This clone was seen more than once but under ten times. This chain uses TRBV4-2 with TRBJ1-2; D might be TRBD1 (6 bases). Germline-derived CDR1 and CDR2 are LGHNA and YNFKEQ. This CDR3 is built from 14 residues. The V and J ends lost 1 base and 4 bases respectively, with 10 bases between them. The CDR3 sequence is CASSQAAGAYGYTF. CDR3 DNA sequence: TGTGCCAGCAGCCAAGCGGCAGGGGCCTATGGCTACACCTTC.

This sequence joins TRBV6-5 and TRBJ2-5; tentatively, D is TRBD2 (6 bases). The CDR3 covers 15 residues. The germline V and J ends were trimmed by 2 bases and 2 bases, with 12 bases remaining between them. From germline, CDR1 is MNHEY and CDR2 SVGAGI. As DNA, the CDR3 is TGTGCCAGCAGTTACATGGGGGGACTTCAAGAGACCCAGTACTTC. Its protein product is CASSYMGGLQETQYF.

The chain couples TRBV29-1 to TRBJ2-2; D uncertain. CDR3 size: 14 residues. Trimming shortened V by 5 bases and J by 6 bases, and 16 bases separated the two germline ends. Germline CDR1 SQVTM, CDR2 ANQGSEA. CDR3 nucleotide sequence: TGCAGCGTTCAGGACGGGCCAAGGGCCGGGGAGCTGTTTTTT. Amino acid sequence: CSVQDGPRAGELFF.

J is TRBJ1-3 and V is TRBV9; D ambiguous. Germline V CDR1 and CDR2: SGDLS, YYNGEE. V was pared by 3 bases and J by 1 base, with 14 bases between. There are 16 residues in the CDR3. The CDR3 nucleotides are TGTGCCAGCAGCGATCGGACCGGGATTTCTGGAAACACCATATATTTT. Its protein product is CASSDRTGISGNTIYF.

This chain uses TRBV9 with TRBJ1-2, with TRBD1 as a possible D gene (5 bases). The CDR3 contains 15 residues. Per the germline V gene, CDR1 is SGDLS and CDR2 is YYNGEE. Trimming took off 1 base at V and 7 bases at J, with 17 bases between the two ends. In DNA form, the CDR3 reads TGTGCCAGCAGCGTAACCAGGGAGGCGGTCTCTGGCTACACCTTC. The encoded protein is CASSVTREAVSGYTF.

The chain is built from TRBV4-2 and TRBJ2-1; D not certain. Germline V gene lookup returns CDR1 LGHNA and CDR2 YNFKEQ. V was cut by 4 bases and J by 0 bases, with 10 bases left in between. The CDR3 is made up of 15 amino acids. CDR3 loop: CASSPIQDSYNEQFF. The CDR3 DNA reads as TGTGCCAGCAGCCCGATCCAGGACTCCTACAATGAGCAGTTCTTC.

Notes on this clone: The sample contains more than one DNA sequence encoding this CDR3. The V and J genes are TRBV2 and TRBJ2-7; either TRBD1 or TRBD2 may fit D (5 bases each). There are 11 residues in the CDR3. V was clipped by 6 bases and J by 4 bases, with 7 bases between them. The germline CDR1 and CDR2 sequences are SNHLY and FYNNEI. The CDR3 sequence: CASRGTYEQYF. CDR3 nucleotides: TGTGCCAGCAGAGGGACGTACGAGCAGTACTTC.

V gene TRBV11-2 combines with J gene TRBJ1-1, with 8 bases aligning to TRBD1. Germline CDR1 and CDR2: SGHAT and FQNNGV. The CDR3 extends over 14 amino acids. After removal of 2 bases from V and 10 bases from J, the junction contained 9 bases not matched to a gene. The CDR3 coding sequence is TGTGCCAGCAGCTTATGGAGACAGGGGAGTGGAGCTTTCTTT. Translated: CASSLWRQGSGAFF.

The gene calls are TRBV10-3 and TRBJ2-7, with 10 bases matching TRBD2. V shed 3 bases and J 6 bases; nucleotides not matched to a gene: 8. Germline V gene sequence: CDR1 ENHRY, CDR2 SYGVKD. This CDR3 comprises 15 residues. In DNA, the CDR3 is TGTGCCATCAGTGATTCGGGACTAGCGTTATCCGAGCAGTACTTC. It translates to CAISDSGLALSEQYF.

V and J are TRBV28 and TRBJ1-2; no clear D. V dropped 5 bases and J dropped 7 bases, with 20 bases sitting between them. Germline-derived CDR1 and CDR2 are MDHEN and SYDVKM. This CDR3 contains 15 residues. The CDR3 loop reads CASSPPAGRIPGYTF. DNA of the CDR3: TGTGCCAGCAGTCCCCCGGCAGGCAGAATACCTGGCTACACCTTC.

As to this clone: Different DNA sequences within this sample yield the same CDR3. The gene calls are TRBV9 and TRBJ2-1; D is unclear. Trimming removed 0 bases at V and 2 bases at J, with 3 bases between. The germline V gene encodes CDR1 SGDLS and CDR2 YYNGEE. This CDR3 has 13 residues. CDR3 DNA sequence: TGTGCCAGCAGCGTAGGGACCTACAATGAGCAGTTCTTC. This translates into CASSVGTYNEQFF.

In DNA, the CDR3 is TGTGCCAGCAGCTCGCTAGCGCCTAGCACAGATACGCAGTATTTT. Translating it yields CASSSLAPSTDTQYF. V usage is TRBV5-6 and J usage is TRBJ2-3; D possibly corresponds to TRBD2 (6 bases). Germline assignment: CDR1 SGHDT and CDR2 YYEEEE. This CDR3 contains 15 residues. Trimming pared 3 bases from V and 0 bases from J, leaving 11 bases between.